A single sample is the source of the 23 T cell receptor beta chains below, sequenced in a study of cytomegalovirus exposure and HLA in healthy donors. Amplification used 60 Vbeta primers and 13 Jbeta primers. Measured with immunoSEQ multiplex PCR; TCRdb has only the in-frame clones, and not every one. The sample records 100,000 to 150,000 clones, about four fifths being singletons. What was sequenced was PBMCs. These receptors originate from a woman between 40 and 55 years old in good health and CMV-seropositive.

The chain has TRBV4-2 and TRBJ1-5; 7 bases map to TRBD1. Germline CDR1 and CDR2: LGHNA and YNFKEQ. Unmatched junction bases numbered 5, after V lost 1 base and J lost 2 bases. The CDR3 has 16 amino acids. CDR3 region: CASSQVRGTGNQPQHF. In nucleotides, the CDR3 is TGTGCCAGCAGCCAAGTGAGGGGGACAGGCAATCAGCCCCAGCATTTT.

V is TRBV7-9 and J is TRBJ2-7; 9 bases line up with TRBD2. Germline V gene sequence: CDR1 SEHNR, CDR2 FQNEAQ (reference sequence). V lost 4 bases, J lost 0 bases, and 4 bases stayed unmatched. The CDR3 loop spans 15 amino acids. The DNA for the CDR3 is TGTGCCAGCAGCTCGACTAGCGGAGTCTCCTACGAGCAGTACTTC. Translated, it gives CASSSTSGVSYEQYF.

Only one count was recorded for this clone. The gene calls are TRBV5-1 and TRBJ1-3, with a tentative D call TRBD1 (6 bases). The CDR3 has 15 residues. From germline, CDR1 is SGHRS and CDR2 YFSETQ. Trimming took 4 bases from V and 4 from J, leaving 15 bases between them. The CDR3 coding sequence is TGCGCCAGCAGCCAAGGGGGTTCACCCGGAAACACCATATATTTT. Protein product: CASSQGGSPGNTIYF. Full variable domain (missing parts from reference TRBV5-1 and TRBJ1-3): KAGVTQTPRYLIKTRGQQVTLSCSPISGHRSVSWYQQTPGQGLQFLFEYFSETQRNKGNFPGRFSGRQFSNSRSEMNVSTLELGDSALYLCASSQGGSPGNTIYFGEGSWLTVV.

The rearrangement uses TRBV28 and TRBJ1-2, with a possible D match to TRBD1 (6 bases). This CDR3 contains 15 residues. V gave up 11 bases and J gave up 2 bases, with 21 bases separating them. CDR1 MDHEN and CDR2 SYDVKM come from the germline V gene. The CDR3 loop is CALRAGANLNYGYTF. In nucleotides, the CDR3 is TGTGCCCTGCGGGCAGGGGCGAATCTCAACTATGGCTACACCTTC.

V and J are TRBV9 and TRBJ2-2; D perhaps matches TRBD1 (6 bases). The CDR3 contains 13 residues. Trimming stripped 4 bases from V and 4 bases from J, with 8 bases between. Looked up from germline, CDR1 is SGDLS and CDR2 is YYNGEE. The CDR3 is CASSRQVTGELFF. CDR3 nucleotide sequence: TGTGCCAGCAGCCGACAGGTCACCGGGGAGCTGTTTTTT.

The J gene is TRBJ2-7, the V gene TRBV6-1, with a weak D call TRBD2 (5 bases). Trimming removed 4 bases from V and 2 bases from J, with 12 bases in between. This CDR3 spans 14 amino acids. In germline, CDR1 is MNHNS, CDR2 SASEGT. CDR3 nucleotide sequence: TGTGCCAGCAGTGTTTCCGGGAATACCTACGAGCAGTACTTC. Protein sequence: CASSVSGNTYEQYF.

This clone is a singleton in its sample. The gene calls are TRBV7-2 and TRBJ1-5; D is uncertain. Trimming removed 2 bases from V and 3 bases from J, with 5 bases in between. The length of the CDR3 is 13 residues. Germline CDR1 and CDR2: SGHTA and FQGNSA. The CDR3 coding sequence is TGTGCCAGCAGCTTAACGGTCAATCAGCCCCAGCATTTT. Its protein is CASSLTVNQPQHF.

The chain couples TRBV27 to TRBJ1-4, with D tentatively TRBD1 (6 bases). CDR1 and CDR2 from the germline V gene are MNHEY and SMNVEV (reference sequence). V shed 5 bases and J shed 4 bases, with 17 bases lying between them. The CDR3 consists of 16 residues. CDR3 sequence reads: CASSAGPGEINEKLFF. Here the CDR3 DNA reads TGTGCCAGCAGTGCCGGGCCAGGGGAGATTAATGAAAAACTGTTTTTT.

This chain joins TRBV5-1 and TRBJ2-7, with a weak D call TRBD1 (6 bases). V was pared by 4 bases and J by 6 bases, with 14 bases between. Germline CDR1 is SGHRS and CDR2 is YFSETQ. This CDR3 region has 13 residues. The CDR3 here is CASSQGGGREQYF. DNA for the CDR3: TGCGCCAGCAGCCAAGGGGGTGGACGCGAGCAGTACTTC.

This chain links TRBV18 with TRBJ2-3; 7 bases are shared with TRBD2. The CDR3 is 16 residues long. CDR1 and CDR2 (germline): KGHSH, LQKENI. Trimming cost V 8 bases and J 0 bases; bases outside gene matches: 11. The CDR3 sequence: CASHDPLAPSTDTQYF. The CDR3 DNA follows: TGTGCCAGCCATGATCCACTAGCGCCGAGCACAGATACGCAGTATTTT. The full variable domain, rest sourced from reference TRBV18 and TRBJ2-3, is NAGVMQNPRHLVRRRGQEARLRCSPMKGHSHVYWYRQLPEEGLKFMVYLQKENIIDESGMPKERFSAEFPKEGPSILRIQQVVRGDSAAYFCASHDPLAPSTDTQYFGPGTRLTVL.

This chain links TRBV4-2 with TRBJ2-3; 16 nucleotides line up with TRBD2. The trim removed 1 base at V and 0 bases at J, leaving 4 bases unmatched. Per the germline V gene, CDR1 is LGHNA and CDR2 is YNFKEQ. The CDR3 loop spans 19 amino acids. This CDR3 is CASSQAGTSGRVSTDTQYF. CDR3 sequence (DNA): TGTGCCAGCAGCCAAGCCGGGACTAGCGGGAGGGTTAGCACAGATACGCAGTATTTT.

This chain joins TRBV7-2 and TRBJ1-1; unclear D gene. CDR1 SGHTA and CDR2 FQGNSA come from the germline V gene. CDR3 length equals 12 residues. Trimming took 2 bases from V and 11 from J, leaving 12 bases between them. The CDR3 reads CASSLFGREAFF. In DNA form, the CDR3 reads TGTGCCAGCAGCTTATTCGGCCGGGAGGCTTTCTTT.

The gene calls are TRBV6-1 and TRBJ1-4; possible D gene TRBD1, 5 bases. The CDR3 contains 15 residues. Trimming stripped 6 bases from V and 2 bases from J, with 13 bases between. Germline CDR1 is MNHNS and CDR2 is SASEGT. The CDR3 region has the DNA TGTGCCAGCAGAAAACAGGATATCACTAATGAAAAACTGTTTTTT. This codes for CASRKQDITNEKLFF.

V and J are TRBV4-3 and TRBJ1-4; D is perhaps TRBD1 (5 bases). The CDR3 is 18 amino acids. V lost 1 base and J lost 6, with 21 bases in between. Germline V gene data show CDR1 as LGHNA and CDR2 as YSLEER. The CDR3 sequence: CASSQAVPGYRLDEKLFF. The CDR3 DNA reads TGCGCCAGCAGCCAAGCCGTCCCAGGGTACCGACTCGATGAAAAACTGTTTTTT.

The genes are TRBV29-1 and TRBJ2-7; the match to TRBD2 covers 7 bases. Germline V gives CDR1 SQVTM, CDR2 ANQGSEA. The CDR3 extends over 14 amino acids. The trim removed 2 bases at V and 6 bases at J, leaving 10 bases unmatched. In DNA form, the CDR3 reads TGCAGCGTTGAAATAGCGGGCGGTTGGTCCGAGCAGTACTTC. This encodes CSVEIAGGWSEQYF.

The chain combines TRBV28 with TRBJ2-7; D is uncertain. Trimming stripped 6 bases from V and 0 bases from J, with 18 bases between. The CDR3 is made up of 16 amino acids. Germline values: CDR1 MDHEN, CDR2 SYDVKM. The CDR3 region has the DNA TGTGCCAGCAGGTCGCATCGATCAGAAAGCTCCTACGAGCAGTACTTC. Protein: CASRSHRSESSYEQYF.

The chain links TRBV5-1 to TRBJ2-3, with 8 positions matching TRBD2. With V trimmed by 5 bases and J by 5 bases, 7 bases remained unmatched. Germline values: CDR1 SGHRS, CDR2 YFSETQ. The CDR3 has 14 residues. CDR3 residues: CASRAGAVEDTQYF. The CDR3 nucleotides are TGCGCCAGCAGAGCGGGAGCCGTTGAAGATACGCAGTATTTT.

The V gene is TRBV13, the J gene TRBJ1-5; D ambiguous. Germline values: CDR1 PRHDT, CDR2 FYEKMQ (reference sequence). There are 12 residues in the CDR3. V was pared by 3 bases and J by 5 bases, with 5 bases between. The CDR3 spells CASSFRDQPQHF. CDR3 DNA: TGTGCCAGCAGCTTTAGAGATCAGCCCCAGCATTTT.

The chain employs TRBV10-2 and TRBJ1-5; TRBD1 aligns across 9 bases. V trimming: 9 bases; J trimming: 5 bases; junction bases outside the gene matches: 11. The CDR3 spans 15 residues. Germline V gene lookup returns CDR1 WSHSY and CDR2 SAAADI. CDR3 sequence: CASKAGTGIDQPQHF. DNA for the CDR3: TGCGCCAGTAAAGCCGGGACAGGGATAGATCAGCCCCAGCATTTT.

The chain links TRBV4-1 to TRBJ2-2; 9 bases fit TRBD2. The length of the CDR3 is 17 residues. V lost 7 bases, J lost 4 bases, and 13 bases stayed unmatched. Germline CDR1 and CDR2: MGHRA and YSYEKL. The DNA of the CDR3 is TGCGCCAGCACCCGAGCGGGAGGACCCTCGGGCACCGGGGAGCTGTTTTTT. This sequence encodes CASTRAGGPSGTGELFF.

The J gene is TRBJ2-5, the V gene TRBV9, with TRBD1 matching 8 bases. CDR1 and CDR2 (germline): SGDLS, YYNGEE. The CDR3 loop spans 15 amino acids. V lost 2 bases and J lost 5; bases outside the gene matches: 8. DNA for the CDR3: TGTGCCAGCAGCGTGGGACAGGCCCTGGGGGAGACCCAGTACTTC. Protein product: CASSVGQALGETQYF. Combining the CDR3 with reference TRBV9 and TRBJ2-5 gives the whole variable domain DSGVTQTPKHLITATGQRVTLRCSPRSGDLSVYWYQQSLDQGLQFLIQYYNGEERAKGNILERFSAQQFPDLHSELNLSSLELGDSALYFCASSVGQALGETQYFGPGTRLLVL.

Only a few counts were recorded for this clone. The V call is TRBV6-5, the J call TRBJ1-2, with TRBD1 as a possible D gene (6 bases). The germline V and J ends were trimmed by 6 bases and 7 bases, with 15 bases remaining between them. The CDR3 has 13 residues. Germline lookup yields CDR1 MNHEY and CDR2 SVGAGI. The CDR3 nucleotides are TGTGCCAGCAGACGAAGAGGGGGGGCTGGCTACACCTTC. Translating it yields CASRRRGGAGYTF.

The V call is TRBV7-9, the J call TRBJ2-2; no clear D gene. The CDR3 is 14 amino acids. The V gene's germline CDR1 is SEHNR and CDR2 FQNEAQ (reference sequence). V was trimmed by 3 bases and J by 1 base, leaving 6 bases between them. The chain's CDR3 is CASSFLVNTGELFF. Written as DNA, the CDR3 is TGTGCCAGCAGCTTCCTCGTGAACACCGGGGAGCTGTTTTTT. Based on the CDR3 plus reference TRBV7-9 and TRBJ2-2, the full variable domain is DTGVSQNPRHKITKRGQNVTFRCDPISEHNRLYWYRQTLGQGPEFLTYFQNEAQLEKSRLLSDRFSAERPKGSFSTLEIQRTEQGDSAMYLCASSFLVNTGELFFGEGSRLTVL.